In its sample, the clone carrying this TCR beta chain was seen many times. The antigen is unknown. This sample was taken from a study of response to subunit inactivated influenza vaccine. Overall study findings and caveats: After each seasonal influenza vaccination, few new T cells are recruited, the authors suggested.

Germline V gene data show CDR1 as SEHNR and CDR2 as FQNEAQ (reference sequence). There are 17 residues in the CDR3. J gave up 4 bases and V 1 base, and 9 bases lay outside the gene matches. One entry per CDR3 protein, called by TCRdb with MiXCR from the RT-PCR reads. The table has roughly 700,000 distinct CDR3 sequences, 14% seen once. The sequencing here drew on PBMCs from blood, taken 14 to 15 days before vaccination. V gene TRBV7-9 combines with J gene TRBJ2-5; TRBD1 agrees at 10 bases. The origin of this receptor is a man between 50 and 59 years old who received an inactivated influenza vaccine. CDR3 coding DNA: TGTGCCAGCAGCTTAGGGCTCCGGGACAGGGGCCGAGAGACCCAGTACTTC. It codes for CASSLGLRDRGRETQYF.